A selection of T cell receptor beta chains follows, all from one sample in a study of cytomegalovirus exposure and HLA in healthy donors. Sequenced by immunoSEQ multiplex PCR; TCRdb stores in-frame clones only, minus some. The data contain about 160,000 clones, approximately 80% of them singletons. Sample: PBMCs. The receptors here all came from a man aged 45-65 years in good health and CMV-seropositive. CDR3s include the opening cysteine and the closing phenylalanine or tryptophan. A D gene is named only where the DNA matches it firmly. Rows give clone size only sometimes, using once, few, many, or a class for an expanded clone.

j_call | v_call | clone_size | d_call | cdr3_aa | cdr3_nt
TRBJ2-7 | TRBV7-8 | NA | NA | CASSPPTGPSSYEQYF | TGTGCCAGCAGCCCCCCGACAGGTCCTAGCTCCTACGAGCAGTACTTC
TRBJ1-1 | TRBV30 | NA | NA | CAWSVLGGGRIEAFF | TGTGCCTGGAGTGTACTGGGGGGGGGACGTATTGAAGCTTTCTTT
TRBJ2-3 | TRBV19 | NA | NA | CASSLGAGIPDTQYF | TGTGCCAGTTCCCTTGGGGCAGGGATCCCAGATACGCAGTATTTT
TRBJ2-7 | TRBV4-2 | NA | NA | CASSEREGEQYF | TGTGCCAGCAGCGAACGGGAAGGCGAGCAGTACTTC
TRBJ2-1 | TRBV9 | NA | TRBD2 | CASSASGRTDEQFF | TGTGCCAGCAGCGCTAGCGGGAGGACGGATGAGCAGTTCTTC
TRBJ1-1 | TRBV6-5 | NA | TRBD1 | CASSYPDRAGTEAFF | TGTGCCAGCAGTTATCCGGACAGGGCCGGCACTGAAGCTTTCTTT
TRBJ1-3 | TRBV28 | NA | TRBD1 | CASTMDRGLSGNTIYF | TGTGCCAGCACCATGGACAGGGGGCTATCTGGAAACACCATATATTTT
TRBJ1-2 | TRBV28 | NA | NA | CASSRAGVYYGYTF | TGTGCCAGCAGTAGAGCCGGGGTCTATTATGGCTACACCTTC
TRBJ1-5 | TRBV7-2 | NA | NA | CASSLGPTVSFQHF | TGTGCCAGCAGCTTAGGCCCGACAGTCTCCTTCCAGCATTTT
TRBJ2-1 | TRBV19 | NA | TRBD2 | CASRSRERGSNEQFF | TGTGCCAGTAGATCGCGCGAGCGGGGCTCAAATGAGCAGTTCTTC
TRBJ2-2 | TRBV11-1 | NA | TRBD2 | CASSLIAGGTGELFF | TGTGCCAGCAGCCTGATAGCGGGGGGTACCGGGGAGCTGTTTTTT
TRBJ2-1 | TRBV30 | once | TRBD2 | CAWKIAGGSSSYNEQFF | TGTGCCTGGAAGATAGCGGGAGGTTCGAGCTCCTACAATGAGCAGTTCTTC
TRBJ2-3 | TRBV25-1 | NA | TRBD2 | CATLGRREGRDTQYF | TGTGCCACCCTCGGAAGGCGGGAGGGCCGAGATACGCAGTATTTT
TRBJ1-5 | TRBV9 | once | TRBD1 | CASIPGTGDQPQHF | TGTGCCAGCATCCCAGGGACAGGGGACCAGCCCCAGCATTTT
TRBJ1-1 | TRBV19 | NA | NA | CASSIRTESLNTEAFF | TGTGCCAGTAGTATTAGGACAGAATCTCTGAACACTGAAGCTTTCTTT
TRBJ1-4 | TRBV7-8 | NA | NA | CASTRGGGNEKLFF | TGTGCCAGCACTCGAGGGGGTGGAAATGAAAAACTGTTTTTT
TRBJ1-1 | TRBV2 | few | NA | CASSERLGGTEAFF | TGTGCCAGCAGTGAACGGCTAGGGGGCACTGAAGCTTTCTTT
TRBJ2-4 | TRBV2 | once | TRBD1 | CASRKERDRSVNIQYF | TGTGCCAGCAGGAAAGAACGGGACAGGTCTGTAAACATTCAGTACTTC
TRBJ2-1 | TRBV7-9 | NA | NA | CASSQGYGEQFF | TGTGCCAGCAGCCAGGGGTACGGTGAGCAGTTCTTC
TRBJ2-2 | TRBV25-1 | NA | TRBD1 | CASSEFWTGSTGELFF | TGTGCCAGCAGTGAATTTTGGACAGGTAGCACCGGGGAGCTGTTTTTT
TRBJ1-2 | TRBV7-9 | NA | TRBD1 | CASSLGDRRNIGYTF | TGTGCCAGCAGCTTAGGGGACAGGCGGAATATTGGCTACACCTTC
TRBJ2-1 | TRBV2 | NA | TRBD1 | CASGRDRPSYNEQFF | TGTGCCAGCGGAAGGGACAGGCCATCGTACAATGAGCAGTTCTTC
TRBJ1-2 | TRBV19 | once | NA | CASSIDPGGGYTF | TGTGCCAGTAGTATAGACCCGGGAGGTGGCTACACCTTC
TRBJ2-3 | TRBV2 | few | NA | CASSVGAEDTQYF | TGTGCCAGCAGTGTGGGGGCCGAAGATACGCAGTATTTT
TRBJ1-2 | TRBV19 | NA | NA | CASSPQGRNYGYTF | TGTGCCAGTAGTCCCCAGGGGCGTAACTATGGCTACACCTTC